The next 20 T cell receptor beta chains were all read from a single sample in a study of T cell responses to AZD1222 COVID-19 vaccine. Data came from immunoSEQ multiplex PCR; TCRdb stores just in-frame clones and leaves some out. The sample carries approximately 94,000 clones, 85% to 90% recorded once. Sample: peripheral blood, taken on day 0 of AZD1222 vaccination. The receptors were sampled from an adult in good health.

CDR3 coding DNA: TGTGCCAGCAGCGGGGGCAGCGGAGCGCGAAACACAGATACGCAGTATTTT. It is translated as CASSGGSGARNTDTQYF. The genes are TRBV5-4 and TRBJ2-3, with D perhaps matching TRBD1 (6 bases). CDR1 SGHNT and CDR2 YYREEE come from the germline V gene (reference sequence). V was trimmed by 4 bases and J by 2 bases, leaving 20 bases between them. This CDR3 contains 17 residues.

This chain connects TRBV6-5 to TRBJ2-1; D is unclear. V lost 8 bases and J 6 bases, leaving 14 bases between the germline ends. Germline CDR1 and CDR2: MNHEY and SVGAGI. This CDR3 comprises 13 residues. For the CDR3, the DNA is TGTGCCAGCTCCGCCCCGCAGGCCAATGAGCAGTTCTTC. Translation gives CASSAPQANEQFF.

The chain has TRBV10-2 and TRBJ1-6; a weak D match, TRBD1 (6 bases). Trimming stripped 4 bases from V and 4 bases from J, with 11 bases between. The CDR3 has 15 amino acids. Per the germline V gene, CDR1 is WSHSY and CDR2 is SAAADI. This CDR3 reads CASSVSQGYNSPLHF. The CDR3 DNA sequence: TGCGCCAGCAGTGTTTCTCAGGGGTATAATTCACCCCTCCACTTT.

CDR3 sequence: CASRPGRDFSGNTIYF. The CDR3 region has the DNA TGTGCCAGCAGACCTGGACGGGACTTCTCTGGAAACACCATATATTTT. V and J are TRBV27 and TRBJ1-3; perhaps TRBD1 as D (5 bases). The ends were cut back, 6 bases at V and 0 bases at J, with 15 bases in the middle. Per the germline V gene, CDR1 is MNHEY and CDR2 is SMNVEV (reference sequence). This CDR3 comprises 16 residues.

In its sample, this clone was seen once. The chain uses TRBV16 and TRBJ1-3; weak D call: TRBD1 (5 bases). The CDR3 sequence is 17 residues long. V lost 0 bases and J lost 0, with 12 bases in between. CDR1 is KGHSY and CDR2 is FQNENV in the germline V gene. The DNA of the CDR3 is TGTGCCAGCAGCCAATCGGGAAGGGGTGCCTCTGGAAACACCATATATTTT. Translation: CASSQSGRGASGNTIYF.

The V call is TRBV10-3, the J call TRBJ1-1; D may be TRBD1 (5 bases). Deletions cut 11 bases from V and 3 bases from J, with 22 bases between. This CDR3 spans 15 amino acids. Germline CDR1 reads ENHRY; CDR2 reads SYGVKD. The chain's CDR3 is CAALAKGGVDTEAFF. The CDR3 DNA reads TGTGCCGCCCTCGCCAAGGGAGGGGTGGACACTGAAGCTTTCTTT.

In the case of this clone: The same CDR3 is also encoded by other DNA sequences in this sample. The genes are TRBV7-9 and TRBJ1-2; 10 bases agree with TRBD1. V lost 5 bases, J lost 5 bases, and 5 bases stayed unmatched. This CDR3 comprises 14 residues. The germline V gene has CDR1 SEHNR and CDR2 FQNEAQ (reference sequence). CDR3 in amino acids: CASSPGTGVYGYTF. The CDR3 region has the DNA TGTGCCAGCAGCCCGGGGACAGGGGTTTATGGCTACACCTTC. Variable domain in full (rest from reference TRBV7-9 and TRBJ1-2): DTGVSQNPRHKITKRGQNVTFRCDPISEHNRLYWYRQTLGQGPEFLTYFQNEAQLEKSRLLSDRFSAERPKGSFSTLEIQRTEQGDSAMYLCASSPGTGVYGYTFGSGTRLTVV.

The J gene is TRBJ1-2, the V gene TRBV7-9; D gene uncertain. Trimming cost V 4 bases and J 6 bases, with 9 bases left between them. The germline V gene has CDR1 SEHNR and CDR2 FQNEAQ (reference sequence). The CDR3 extends over 12 amino acids. The CDR3 here is CASSSARDGYTF. The CDR3 DNA is TGTGCCAGCAGCTCAGCGAGGGATGGCTACACCTTC.

CDR3 protein: CSGGTGSRNEQFF. Written as DNA, the CDR3 is TGCAGCGGCGGGACAGGGAGTCGAAATGAGCAGTTCTTC. The chain uses TRBV29-1 and TRBJ2-1; 9 bases align to TRBD1. Germline V gene lookup returns CDR1 SQVTM and CDR2 ANQGSEA. V lost 7 bases to trimming and J lost 7 bases; unmatched junction nucleotides: 8. The CDR3 totals 13 residues.

The rearrangement uses TRBV19 and TRBJ1-5; 8 positions agree with TRBD1. The germline gives CDR1 LNHDA, CDR2 SQIVND (reference sequence). V shed 3 bases and J 8 bases; nucleotides not matched to a gene: 6. This CDR3 spans 14 amino acids. The CDR3 is CASSIWDRKEPQHF. Here the CDR3 DNA reads TGTGCCAGTAGTATTTGGGACAGGAAGGAGCCCCAGCATTTT.

Comments on this clone: Other DNA sequences from this sample encode an identical CDR3 as well. The chain joins TRBV7-2 to TRBJ1-5; D remains unclear. Trimming took off 1 base at V and 9 bases at J, with 10 bases between the two ends. The germline gives CDR1 SGHTA, CDR2 FQGNSA. The CDR3 consists of 13 residues. CDR3 in amino acids: CASSLGGERPQHF. DNA of the CDR3: TGTGCCAGCAGCTTAGGTGGGGAAAGGCCCCAGCATTTT.

This chain joins TRBV29-1 and TRBJ1-1; TRBD1 matches 7 bases. Germline CDR1 and CDR2: SQVTM and ANQGSEA. The CDR3 consists of 12 residues. This CDR3 is CRAGGANTEAFF. The CDR3 nucleotides read TGCAGAGCAGGGGGAGCGAACACTGAAGCTTTCTTT.

The chain joins TRBV15 to TRBJ2-3; D is possibly TRBD2 (7 bases). The CDR3 covers 16 residues. Germline CDR1 reads LNHNV; CDR2 reads YYDKDF (reference sequence). V was shortened by 0 bases and J by 2 bases, with 12 bases between the two germline ends. CDR3 nucleotides: TGTGCCACCAGCAGAGACCGGGGGGCCCTCACAGATACGCAGTATTTT. Its translation is CATSRDRGALTDTQYF.

The table lists this clone with a few counts. This sample includes further DNA sequences coding for the same CDR3. The CDR3 nucleotides read TGTGCCAGTAGTAGCCGGACAGTTTCCTATGGCTACACCTTC. Translation: CASSSRTVSYGYTF. V is TRBV19 and J is TRBJ1-2, with TRBD1 as a possible D gene (6 bases). The CDR3 length is 14 residues. CDR1 and CDR2 from the germline V gene are LNHDA and SQIVND (reference sequence). With 4 bases removed from V and 4 bases from J, the gap between germline ends came to 13 bases.

The V call is TRBV3-1 (or the pseudogene TRBV3-2), the J call TRBJ2-7; 10 bases are shared with TRBD1. V dropped 1 base and J dropped 2; count of bases not matched to a gene: 2. The CDR3 consists of 15 residues. The germline CDR1 and CDR2 sequences are LGHDT and YNNKEL (reference sequence). The CDR3 is CASSQGTGGAYEQYF. The DNA for the CDR3 is TGTGCCAGCAGCCAAGGGACAGGGGGGGCCTACGAGCAGTACTTC.

V usage is TRBV3-1 (or the pseudogene TRBV3-2) and J usage is TRBJ2-2; D tentatively fits TRBD1 or TRBD2 (5 bases each). The CDR3 extends over 16 amino acids. V lost 3 bases and J 4 bases, leaving 15 bases between the germline ends. CDR1 LGHDT and CDR2 YNNKEL come from the germline V gene (reference sequence). CDR3 residues: CASSQAGTIATGELFF. DNA of the CDR3: TGTGCCAGCAGCCAGGCCGGGACCATCGCCACCGGGGAGCTGTTTTTT.

V gene TRBV7-2 combines with J gene TRBJ2-5; either TRBD1 or TRBD2 may supply D (6 bases each). This CDR3 has 14 residues. Germline-derived CDR1 and CDR2 are SGHTA and FQGNSA. V was shortened by 2 bases and J by 5 bases, with 12 bases between the two germline ends. CDR3 sequence (DNA): TGTGCCAGCAGCTTATACGGGGGCGACGAGACCCAGTACTTC. This translates into CASSLYGGDETQYF.

The chain recombines TRBV7-9 with TRBJ1-2, with TRBD1 matching 7 bases. This CDR3 is built from 14 residues. Germline assignment: CDR1 SEHNR and CDR2 FQNEAQ (reference sequence). The J segment lost 0 bases and the V segment lost 5 bases, leaving 3 bases of the junction unmatched. CDR3 sequence (DNA): TGTGCCAGCAGCGGGGACAGAGCTAACTATGGCTACACCTTC. It encodes CASSGDRANYGYTF.

CDR3 protein: CASSPQWEDEQFF. The DNA of the CDR3 is TGTGCCAGCTCACCACAGTGGGAAGACGAGCAGTTCTTC. J is TRBJ2-1 and V is TRBV18; D is undetermined. Germline-derived CDR1 and CDR2 are KGHSH and LQKENI. Trimming took off 1 base at V and 10 bases at J, with 11 bases between the two ends. The CDR3 is 13 residues long.

The J gene is TRBJ1-1, the V gene TRBV18; D gene uncertain. The germline CDR1 and CDR2 sequences are KGHSH and LQKENI. V shed 0 bases and J shed 4 bases, with 9 bases lying between them. The CDR3 is 14 residues long. Here the CDR3 DNA reads TGTGCCAGCTCACCACCGAGCGCGAGCACTGAAGCTTTCTTT. It yields the protein CASSPPSASTEAFF.